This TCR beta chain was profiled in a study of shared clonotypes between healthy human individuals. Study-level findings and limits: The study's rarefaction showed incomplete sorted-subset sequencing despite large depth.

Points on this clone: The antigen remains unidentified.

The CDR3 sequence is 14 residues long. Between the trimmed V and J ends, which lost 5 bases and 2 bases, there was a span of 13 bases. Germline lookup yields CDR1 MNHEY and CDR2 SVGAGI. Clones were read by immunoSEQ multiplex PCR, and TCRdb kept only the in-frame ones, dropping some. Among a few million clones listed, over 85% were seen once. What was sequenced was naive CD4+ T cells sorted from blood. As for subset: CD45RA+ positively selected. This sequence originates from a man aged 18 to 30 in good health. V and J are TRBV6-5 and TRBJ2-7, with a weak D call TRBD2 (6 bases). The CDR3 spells CASSRQGGPYEQYF. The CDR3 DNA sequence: TGTGCCAGCAGTCGGCAGGGAGGCCCCTACGAGCAGTACTTC.